This T cell receptor beta chain was retrieved from a study of shared clonotypes between healthy human individuals. Produced via immunoSEQ multiplex PCR; TCRdb's table is partial and in-frame only. The sample lists 2 million to 3 million clones, over 85% occurring once. Germline V gene sequence: CDR1 SGHAT, CDR2 FQNNGV. The CDR3 has 14 residues. With 4 bases removed from V and 2 bases from J, the gap between germline ends came to 12 bases. The sample consisted of naive CD4+ T cells sorted from blood. As to subset: CD45RA+ positively selected. This TCR was recovered from a man aged 18 to 29 in good health. The chain is built from TRBV11-2 and TRBJ2-7; D unresolved. DNA for the CDR3: TGTGCCAGCAGCTCGACGCGGCAGACCTACGAGCAGTACTTC. This sequence encodes CASSSTRQTYEQYF. Looking up the rest from reference TRBV11-2 and TRBJ2-7 gives the full variable domain: EAGVAQSPRYKIIEKRQSVAFWCNPISGHATLYWYQQILGQGPKLLIQFQNNGVVDDSQLPKDRFSAERLKGVDSTLKIQPAKLEDSAVYLCASSSTRQTYEQYFGPGTRLTVT.